This T cell receptor beta chain came from a study of blood T cell repertoires in COVID-19. Study overall: The samples span acute and convalescent COVID-19 from the United States, Italy and Spain.

Enrolled through a virtual design, the participants were between roughly 18 and 95 years of age and came from about two dozen US areas. What the recovered Cohort 3 donors had was two negative PCRs, clearance, or symptom resolution. The CDR3 contains 16 residues. The ends were cut back, 0 bases at V and 0 bases at J, with 10 bases in the middle. Per germline, CDR1 SGHRS and CDR2 YFSETQ. In the study's own analysis: Amplification from reference gene primers served as the basis for estimated nucleated cell counts. The protocol was immunoSEQ multiplex PCR, while the TCRdb copy is restricted to in-frame clones and leaves out a portion. V and J calls and clone size follow that table, whereas D and trimming were derived from the DNA. The sample contains 80,000 to 130,000 clones, around 85% of which appear only once. This clone appeared a few times.

The sequence derives from a woman in her fifties or sixties who had recovered from COVID-19. The chain recombines TRBV5-1 with TRBJ1-3, with D unresolved. The sequenced material came from PBMCs or T cells enriched from blood (not recorded which). The DNA for the CDR3 is TGCGCCAGCAGCTTGGAGTCGGTGAGCTCTGGAAACACCATATATTTT. Its translation: CASSLESVSSGNTIYF.